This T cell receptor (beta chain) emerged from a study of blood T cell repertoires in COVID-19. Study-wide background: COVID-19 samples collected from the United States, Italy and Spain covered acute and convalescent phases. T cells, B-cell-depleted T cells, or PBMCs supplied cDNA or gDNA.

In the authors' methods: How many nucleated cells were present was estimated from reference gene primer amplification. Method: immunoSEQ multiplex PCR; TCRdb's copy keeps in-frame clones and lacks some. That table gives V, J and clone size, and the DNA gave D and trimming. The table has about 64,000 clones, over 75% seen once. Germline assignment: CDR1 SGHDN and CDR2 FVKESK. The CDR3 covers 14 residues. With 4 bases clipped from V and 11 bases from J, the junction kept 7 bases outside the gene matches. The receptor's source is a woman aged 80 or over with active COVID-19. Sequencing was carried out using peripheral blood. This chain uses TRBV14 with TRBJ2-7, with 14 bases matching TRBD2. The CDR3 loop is CASSPGTSGSMKYF. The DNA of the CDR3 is TGTGCCAGCAGCCCGGGGACTAGCGGGAGCATGAAGTACTTC.